This TCR beta chain comes out of a study of T cell repertoires in cytomegalovirus infection. Background on the study: The authors used CMV epitopes that were HLA-C-restricted (recently identified) and HLA-B-restricted (well studied). Public TCR beta signature analysis indicated the presence of both CMV infection and matching HLA type. The study's findings and limits: HLA-C-restricted CMV-specific TCR beta clonotypes were dominant in the ex vivo response. Summed frequency of shared TCR beta families picked out CMV carriers who also had the relevant HLA.

Per germline, CDR1 MGHRA and CDR2 YSYEKL. V lost 6 bases, J lost 0 bases, and 13 bases lay in between. The length of the CDR3 is 15 residues. TCRdb reanalysed the reads using MiXCR and keeps one entry per CDR3 protein. The sample yields under 130,000 distinct CDR3 sequences, roughly 39% seen once. Concerning this clonotype itself: Its antigen is not identified.

This TCR came from a human donor in good health (CMV status not recorded). Some clones in this sample may be carry-over from other donors' samples. V usage is TRBV4-1 and J usage is TRBJ2-3; D tentatively reads TRBD1 or TRBD2 (5 bases each). The sequenced sample was CD8+ T cells from cultured PBMCs, obtained from culture after CMV antigen stimulation. This CDR3 reads CASRAGTLSTDTQYF. CDR3 sequence (DNA): TGCGCCAGCAGGGCCGGGACGCTGAGCACAGATACGCAGTATTTT.